This T cell receptor (beta chain) stems from a study of OX40 agonist ivuxolimab in advanced cancers. In the study overall: Dose-escalation patients' cancers were hepatocellular carcinoma, melanoma, renal cell or head and neck cancer.

Study-wide results and caveats: Partial responders at 0.1-3.0 mg/kg showed near-lowest clonal expansion. Low normalized clonal expansion also occurred in some nonresponding patients.

Unmatched junction bases numbered 6, after V lost 7 bases and J lost 1 base. In germline, CDR1 is ENHRY, CDR2 SYGVKD. The CDR3 covers 14 residues. TCRdb's table, derived via immunoSEQ multiplex PCR, lists solely in-frame clones and lacks some. The profile shows about 86,000 clones, around 90% of them singletons. As regards this clone: Its specificity is not known.

The clonotype originates from an adult with an advanced solid tumor such as melanoma, head and neck, liver or kidney cancer. This specimen consisted of CD4+ or CD8+ T cells sorted from blood, obtained in a trial of the OX40 agonist ivuxolimab. The genes are TRBV10-3 and TRBJ1-1; 7 bases match TRBD1. The CDR3 loop is CAITRDSSNTEAFF. The CDR3 nucleotides read TGTGCCATCACAAGGGACAGCTCGAACACTGAAGCTTTCTTT.